This is a list of T cell receptor beta chains from one sample in a study of T-cell reconstitution after alpha-beta-depleted transplantation in children. TCRdb fed the PCR reads into MiXCR, producing one record per CDR3 protein. The data show about 460,000 distinct CDR3 sequences, with 9.5% to 12% seen just once and 12% to 15% held by the top ten. This specimen consisted of PBMCs, mostly from graft donor cells, obtained 180 days after TCRalphabeta/CD19-depleted stem cell transplant. These receptors were collected from a female patient aged 2-9 years who had a stem cell transplant for aplastic anemia, so the T cells may come from the graft donor. Each CDR3 is given with its conserved first and last residue. Each record gives: V gene, D gene, clone size, J gene, CDR3 protein, CDR3 DNA. D genes are given only for firm matches. Expanded clones get a size class; other rows say once, few or many, or leave the size out.

V: TRBV5-1; D: TRBD2; size: .; J: TRBJ2-7; CDR3: CASSPAGLAGGFDYEQYF; DNA: TGCGCCAGCAGCCCGGCCGGACTAGCGGGGGGATTCGACTACGAGCAGTACTTC
V: TRBV6-2/TRBV6-3; D: TRBD2; size: few; J: TRBJ2-2; CDR3: CASSSSTKRENTGELFF; DNA: TGTGCCAGCAGCTCCTCCACTAAGCGGGAGAACACCGGGGAGCTGTTTTTT
V: TRBV3-1; D: TRBD1; size: .; J: TRBJ1-5; CDR3: CTSSRLLRRTGVNQPQHF; DNA: TGTACCAGCAGCCGACTCCTGCGCCGGACAGGGGTAAATCAGCCCCAGCATTTT
V: TRBV19; D: TRBD1; size: .; J: TRBJ2-1; CDR3: CASTPDRGRYYNEQFF; DNA: TGTGCCAGTACCCCAGACAGGGGGCGGTACTACAATGAGCAGTTCTTC
V: TRBV20-1; D: TRBD1; size: .; J: TRBJ1-4; CDR3: CSARDLGGDEKLFF; DNA: TGCAGTGCTAGAGATCTAGGGGGCGATGAAAAACTGTTTTTT
V: TRBV28; D: .; size: few; J: TRBJ1-4; CDR3: CASSFRVVVTNEKLFF; DNA: TGTGCCAGCAGTTTCAGAGTGGTGGTCACTAATGAAAAACTGTTTTTT
V: TRBV11-3; D: .; size: .; J: TRBJ2-5; CDR3: CASSQSSSEETQYF; DNA: TGTGCCAGCAGTCAAAGCAGTTCGGAAGAGACCCAGTACTTC
V: TRBV6-5; D: .; size: few; J: TRBJ1-6; CDR3: CASSSLGLSSYNSPLHF; DNA: TGTGCCAGCAGTTCACTGGGACTGAGCTCCTATAATTCACCCCTCCACTTT
V: TRBV30; D: .; size: .; J: TRBJ2-3; CDR3: CAWSVKSGDTQYF; DNA: TGTGCCTGGAGTGTGAAGTCGGGAGATACGCAGTATTTT
V: TRBV29-1; D: .; size: .; J: TRBJ2-7; CDR3: CSVLILSYEQYF; DNA: TGCAGCGTTCTCATCTTGTCCTACGAGCAGTACTTC
V: TRBV10-2; D: .; size: .; J: TRBJ1-4; CDR3: CASRGPETNEKLFF; DNA: TGCGCCAGCAGGGGCCCTGAGACTAATGAAAAACTGTTTTTT
V: TRBV5-1; D: .; size: few; J: TRBJ1-1; CDR3: CASSWDNLNTEAFF; DNA: TGCGCCAGCAGCTGGGACAACTTGAACACTGAAGCTTTCTTT
V: TRBV28; D: TRBD1; size: few; J: TRBJ1-4; CDR3: CASSPYRGLMEKLFF; DNA: TGTGCCAGCAGTCCGTACAGGGGCCTAATGGAAAAACTGTTTTTT
V: TRBV6-5; D: .; size: few; J: TRBJ2-5; CDR3: CASSFLRDGETQYF; DNA: TGTGCCAGCAGTTTCCTCAGGGACGGGGAGACCCAGTACTTC
V: TRBV30; D: .; size: once; J: TRBJ1-5; CDR3: CAWSLRRGLAGVDNQPQHF; DNA: TGTGCCTGGAGTCTCCGCCGCGGACTGGCAGGCGTCGACAATCAGCCCCAGCATTTT
V: TRBV7-6; D: .; size: .; J: TRBJ2-7; CDR3: CASSLGQQGSSYEQYF; DNA: TGTGCCAGCAGCTTAGGCCAACAAGGGAGCTCCTACGAGCAGTACTTC
V: TRBV5-1; D: .; size: few; J: TRBJ2-7; CDR3: CASSTSGTHEQYF; DNA: TGCGCCAGCAGCACTTCAGGGACCCACGAGCAGTACTTC
V: TRBV7-2; D: .; size: .; J: TRBJ1-1; CDR3: CASSRRTMPNTEAFF; DNA: TGTGCCAGCAGCCGGAGGACTATGCCGAACACTGAAGCTTTCTTT
V: TRBV20-1; D: TRBD2; size: few; J: TRBJ2-1; CDR3: CSARTSGGEQFF; DNA: TGCAGTGCTAGGACTAGCGGGGGTGAGCAGTTCTTC
V: TRBV5-1; D: .; size: few; J: TRBJ2-1; CDR3: CASSLLGEEQFF; DNA: TGCGCCAGCAGCTTGTTGGGAGAAGAGCAGTTCTTC
V: TRBV7-7; D: TRBD1; size: .; J: TRBJ1-5; CDR3: CASSSRDRHYSNQPQHF; DNA: TGTGCCAGCAGCTCCCGGGACAGACATTATAGCAATCAGCCCCAGCATTTT
V: TRBV24-1; D: TRBD2; size: .; J: TRBJ2-3; CDR3: CATSTNGLAGGPRDTQYF; DNA: TGTGCCACCAGTACAAACGGGCTAGCGGGAGGGCCGAGAGATACGCAGTATTTT
V: TRBV15; D: .; size: few; J: TRBJ2-1; CDR3: CATRGGLSTYNEQFF; DNA: TGTGCCACCAGAGGGGGGCTTTCAACTTACAATGAGCAGTTCTTC
V: TRBV29-1; D: .; size: many; J: TRBJ2-7; CDR3: CSASLLSEGGQYF; DNA: TGCAGCGCTAGTCTCCTCTCCGAAGGTGGGCAGTACTTC
V: TRBV7-2; D: .; size: many; J: TRBJ2-2; CDR3: CASSLTPNTGELFF; DNA: TGTGCCAGCAGCTTGACACCGAACACCGGGGAGCTGTTTTTT
V: TRBV5-1; D: .; size: few; J: TRBJ2-1; CDR3: CASSLVPGFYNEQFF; DNA: TGCGCCAGCAGCTTGGTACCGGGTTTCTACAATGAGCAGTTCTTC
V: TRBV23-1; D: TRBD1; size: .; J: TRBJ2-1; CDR3: CASRPGQFNEQFF; DNA: TGCGCCAGCCGGCCGGGACAGTTTAATGAGCAGTTCTTC
V: TRBV14; D: TRBD2; size: few; J: TRBJ2-1; CDR3: CASSQEAAGLVGPFSYNEQFF; DNA: TGTGCCAGCAGCCAAGAGGCAGCGGGACTAGTGGGTCCATTCTCCTACAATGAGCAGTTCTTC
V: TRBV25-1; D: .; size: .; J: TRBJ2-1; CDR3: CASSEYLDSEQFF; DNA: TGTGCCAGCAGTGAATATTTGGACAGTGAGCAGTTCTTC
V: TRBV20-1; D: .; size: .; J: TRBJ1-5; CDR3: CSAKGSNQPQHF; DNA: TGCAGTGCTAAAGGTAGCAATCAGCCCCAGCATTTT
V: TRBV12-3/TRBV12-4; D: TRBD1; size: few; J: TRBJ2-2; CDR3: CASSTGAMNTGELFF; DNA: TGTGCCAGCAGTACAGGGGCCATGAACACCGGGGAGCTGTTTTTT
V: TRBV4-3; D: .; size: .; J: TRBJ2-6; CDR3: CASSPRGATNVLTF; DNA: TGCGCCAGCAGCCCGCGCGGGGCTACCAACGTCCTGACTTTC
V: TRBV29-1; D: TRBD2; size: many; J: TRBJ2-2; CDR3: CSVEEGTSGRRAGELFF; DNA: TGCAGCGTTGAAGAGGGGACTAGCGGGAGGAGGGCCGGGGAGCTGTTTTTT
V: TRBV7-9; D: TRBD2; size: .; J: TRBJ2-1; CDR3: CASSLVVAGGHNEQFF; DNA: TGTGCCAGCAGCTTAGTGGTAGCGGGGGGTCACAATGAGCAGTTCTTC
V: TRBV2; D: .; size: .; J: TRBJ1-6; CDR3: CASSERGGSYNSPLHF; DNA: TGTGCCAGCAGTGAACGTGGGGGTTCCTATAATTCACCCCTCCACTTT
V: TRBV19; D: .; size: few; J: TRBJ2-1; CDR3: CASSRQPYNEQFF; DNA: TGTGCCAGTAGTAGGCAGCCCTACAATGAGCAGTTCTTC
V: TRBV7-6; D: TRBD1; size: few; J: TRBJ2-7; CDR3: CASSLGGQDTYEQYF; DNA: TGTGCCAGCAGCTTGGGGGGACAGGACACCTACGAGCAGTACTTC
V: TRBV10-3; D: TRBD2; size: few; J: TRBJ2-5; CDR3: CAISEGLAFLQETQYF; DNA: TGTGCCATCAGTGAGGGACTAGCTTTTCTTCAAGAGACCCAGTACTTC
V: TRBV7-8; D: .; size: .; J: TRBJ1-1; CDR3: CASSARDTHEAFF; DNA: TGTGCCAGCAGCGCCCGGGACACACATGAAGCTTTCTTT
V: TRBV25-1; D: .; size: many; J: TRBJ2-2; CDR3: CASRTGPGELFF; DNA: TGTGCCAGCAGAACAGGGCCGGGGGAGCTGTTTTTT
V: TRBV3-1; D: .; size: .; J: TRBJ1-2; CDR3: CASSQGRANYGYTF; DNA: TGTGCCAGCAGCCAAGGGCGAGCTAACTATGGCTACACCTTC
V: TRBV7-2; D: .; size: few; J: TRBJ2-7; CDR3: CASSLFLEPNEQYF; DNA: TGTGCCAGCAGCTTATTTTTAGAGCCGAACGAGCAGTACTTC
V: TRBV6-2/TRBV6-3; D: .; size: .; J: TRBJ2-1; CDR3: CASSSWGASYNEQFF; DNA: TGTGCCAGCAGTTCCTGGGGGGCCTCCTACAATGAGCAGTTCTTC
V: TRBV7-9; D: .; size: few; J: TRBJ2-1; CDR3: CASSRDIEQFF; DNA: TGTGCCAGCAGCCGGGACATTGAGCAGTTCTTC
V: TRBV12-3/TRBV12-4; D: TRBD1; size: few; J: TRBJ2-7; CDR3: CASSLRQGYVHEQYF; DNA: TGTGCCAGCAGTTTAAGACAGGGCTACGTCCACGAGCAGTACTTC